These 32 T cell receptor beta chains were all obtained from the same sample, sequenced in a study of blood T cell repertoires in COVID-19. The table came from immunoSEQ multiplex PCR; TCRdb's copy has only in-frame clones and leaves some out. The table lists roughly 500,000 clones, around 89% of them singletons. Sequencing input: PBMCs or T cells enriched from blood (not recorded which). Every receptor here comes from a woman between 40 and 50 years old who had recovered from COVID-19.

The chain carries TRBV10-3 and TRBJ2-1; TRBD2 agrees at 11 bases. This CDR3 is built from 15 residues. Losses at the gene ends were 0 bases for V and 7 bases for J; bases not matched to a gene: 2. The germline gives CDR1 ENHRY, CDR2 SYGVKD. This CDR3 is CAISESLAGGNEQFF. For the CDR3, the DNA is TGTGCCATCAGTGAGTCCTTAGCGGGAGGGAATGAGCAGTTCTTC.

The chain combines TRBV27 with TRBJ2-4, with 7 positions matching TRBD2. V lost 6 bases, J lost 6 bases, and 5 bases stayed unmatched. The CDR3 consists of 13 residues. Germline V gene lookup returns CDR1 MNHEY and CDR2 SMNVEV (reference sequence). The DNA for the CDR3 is TGTGCCAGCAGGCTGGGGAGGGCAAACATTCAGTACTTC. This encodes CASRLGRANIQYF.

The CDR3 sequence is CASWTSGSTDTQYF. CDR3 sequence (DNA): TGTGCCAGCTGGACTAGCGGGAGTACAGATACGCAGTATTTT. J is TRBJ2-3 and V is TRBV6-5; 13 bases map to TRBD2. J lost 3 bases, V lost 8 bases, and 2 bases had no gene match. The germline V gene encodes CDR1 MNHEY and CDR2 SVGAGI. This CDR3 region has 14 residues.

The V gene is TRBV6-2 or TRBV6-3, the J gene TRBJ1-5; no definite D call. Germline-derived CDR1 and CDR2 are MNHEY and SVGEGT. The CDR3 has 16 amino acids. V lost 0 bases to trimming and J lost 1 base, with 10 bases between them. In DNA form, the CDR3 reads TGTGCCAGCAGTTACTCGCCGGGGTACAGCAATCAGCCCCAGCATTTT. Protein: CASSYSPGYSNQPQHF.

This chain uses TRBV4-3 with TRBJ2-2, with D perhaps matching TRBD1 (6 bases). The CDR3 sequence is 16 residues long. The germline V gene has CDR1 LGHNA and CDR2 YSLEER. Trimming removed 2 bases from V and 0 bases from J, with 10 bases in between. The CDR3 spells CASSQQGHANTGELFF. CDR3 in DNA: TGCGCCAGCAGCCAACAGGGACACGCGAACACCGGGGAGCTGTTTTTT.

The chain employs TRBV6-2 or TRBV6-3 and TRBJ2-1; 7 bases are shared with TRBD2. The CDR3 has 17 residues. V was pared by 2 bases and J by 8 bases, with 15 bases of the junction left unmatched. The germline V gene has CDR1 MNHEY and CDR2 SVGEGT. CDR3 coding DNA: TGTGCCAGCAGTTACCCCTCTGGAATAGCGGGTGTCGATGAGCAGTTCTTC. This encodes CASSYPSGIAGVDEQFF.

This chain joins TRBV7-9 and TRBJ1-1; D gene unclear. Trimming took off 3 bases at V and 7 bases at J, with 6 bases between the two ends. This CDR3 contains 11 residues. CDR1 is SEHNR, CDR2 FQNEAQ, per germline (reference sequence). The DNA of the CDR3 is TGTGCCAGCAGCTTTCGGGATGAAGCTTTCTTT. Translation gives CASSFRDEAFF.

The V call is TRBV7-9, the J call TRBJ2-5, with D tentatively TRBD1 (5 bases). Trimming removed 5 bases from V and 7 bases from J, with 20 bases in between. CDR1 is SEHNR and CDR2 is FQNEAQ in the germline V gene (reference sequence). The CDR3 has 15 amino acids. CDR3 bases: TGTGCCAGCAGCCGAACTCAGGGTTTCTCGCGGACCCAGTACTTC. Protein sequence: CASSRTQGFSRTQYF.

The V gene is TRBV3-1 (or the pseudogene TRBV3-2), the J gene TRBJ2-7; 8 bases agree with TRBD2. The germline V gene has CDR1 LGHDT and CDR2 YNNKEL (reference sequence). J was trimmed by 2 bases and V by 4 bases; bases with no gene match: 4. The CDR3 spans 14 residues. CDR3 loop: CASSLAGSPYEQYF. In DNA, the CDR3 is TGTGCCAGCAGCCTAGCGGGATCTCCCTACGAGCAGTACTTC.

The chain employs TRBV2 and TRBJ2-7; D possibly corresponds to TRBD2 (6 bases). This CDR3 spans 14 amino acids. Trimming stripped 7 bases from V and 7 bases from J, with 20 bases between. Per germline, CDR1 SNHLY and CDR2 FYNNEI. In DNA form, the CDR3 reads TGTGCCAGCATCAGCTTACCGGGAGTGGAAGAGCAGTACTTC. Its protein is CASISLPGVEEQYF. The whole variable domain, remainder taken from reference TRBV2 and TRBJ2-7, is EPEVTQTPSHQVTQMGQEVILRCVPISNHLYFYWYRQILGQKVEFLVSFYNNEISEKSEIFDDQFSVERPDGSNFTLKIRSTKLEDSAMYFCASISLPGVEEQYFGPGTRLTVT.

The DNA of the CDR3 is TGTGCCAGCAGCCTGGGACACCGGAATGAAAAACTGTTTTTT. Protein: CASSLGHRNEKLFF. The chain couples TRBV5-5 to TRBJ1-4; a possible D gene is TRBD1 (6 bases). Looked up from germline, CDR1 is SGHKS and CDR2 is YYEKEE (reference sequence). The CDR3 has 14 residues. The V and J ends lost 4 bases and 5 bases respectively, with 12 bases between them. The variable domain in full, with the rest retrieved from reference TRBV5-5 and TRBJ1-4, is DAGVTQSPTHLIKTRGQQVTLRCSPISGHKSVSWYQQVLGQGPQFIFQYYEKEERGRGNFPDRFSARQFPNYSSELNVNALLLGDSALYLCASSLGHRNEKLFFGSGTQLSVL.

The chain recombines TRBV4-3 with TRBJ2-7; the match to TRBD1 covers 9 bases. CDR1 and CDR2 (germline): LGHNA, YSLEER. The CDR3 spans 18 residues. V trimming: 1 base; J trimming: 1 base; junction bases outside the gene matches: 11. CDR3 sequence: CASSQVGGSGQGSYEQYF. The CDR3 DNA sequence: TGCGCCAGCAGCCAAGTCGGGGGATCGGGACAGGGTTCCTACGAGCAGTACTTC.

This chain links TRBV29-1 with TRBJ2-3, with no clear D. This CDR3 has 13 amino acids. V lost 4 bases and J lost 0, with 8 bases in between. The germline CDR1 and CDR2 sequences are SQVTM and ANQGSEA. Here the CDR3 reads CSVGLLSTDTQYF. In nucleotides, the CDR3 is TGCAGCGTTGGGCTCCTTAGCACAGATACGCAGTATTTT.

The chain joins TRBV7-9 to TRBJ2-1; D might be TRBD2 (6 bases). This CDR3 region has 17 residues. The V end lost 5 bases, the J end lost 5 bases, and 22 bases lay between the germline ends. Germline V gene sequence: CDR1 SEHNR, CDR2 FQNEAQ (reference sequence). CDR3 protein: CASSDIRAGTRHNEQFF. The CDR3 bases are TGTGCCAGCAGCGATATAAGGGCGGGGACCCGACACAATGAGCAGTTCTTC. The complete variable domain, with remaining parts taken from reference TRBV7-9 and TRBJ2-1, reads DTGVSQNPRHKITKRGQNVTFRCDPISEHNRLYWYRQTLGQGPEFLTYFQNEAQLEKSRLLSDRFSAERPKGSFSTLEIQRTEQGDSAMYLCASSDIRAGTRHNEQFFGPGTRLTVL.

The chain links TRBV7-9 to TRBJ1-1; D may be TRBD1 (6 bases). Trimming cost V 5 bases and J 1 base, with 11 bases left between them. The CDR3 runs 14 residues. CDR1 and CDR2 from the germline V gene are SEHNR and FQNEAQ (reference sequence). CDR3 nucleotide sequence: TGTGCCAGCAGCCCCCCGACAGGGAACACTGAAGCTTTCTTT. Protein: CASSPPTGNTEAFF.

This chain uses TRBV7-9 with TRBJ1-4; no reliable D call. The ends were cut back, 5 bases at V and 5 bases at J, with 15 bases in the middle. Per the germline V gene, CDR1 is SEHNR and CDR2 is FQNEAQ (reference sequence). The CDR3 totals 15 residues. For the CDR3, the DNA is TGTGCCAGCAGCCCTAGGGAGGGCGGGAATGAAAAACTGTTTTTT. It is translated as CASSPREGGNEKLFF.

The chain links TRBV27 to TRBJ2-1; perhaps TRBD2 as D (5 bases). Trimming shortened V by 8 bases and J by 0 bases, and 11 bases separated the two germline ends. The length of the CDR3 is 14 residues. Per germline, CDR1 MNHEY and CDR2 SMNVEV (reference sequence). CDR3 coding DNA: TGTGCCAGCGGACCTCGGGACTCCTACAATGAGCAGTTCTTC. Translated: CASGPRDSYNEQFF.

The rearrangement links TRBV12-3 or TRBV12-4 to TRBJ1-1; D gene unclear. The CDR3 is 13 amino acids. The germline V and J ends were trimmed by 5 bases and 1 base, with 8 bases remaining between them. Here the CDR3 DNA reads TGTGCCAGCAGTCCTTTCGGGAACACTGAAGCTTTCTTT. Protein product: CASSPFGNTEAFF.

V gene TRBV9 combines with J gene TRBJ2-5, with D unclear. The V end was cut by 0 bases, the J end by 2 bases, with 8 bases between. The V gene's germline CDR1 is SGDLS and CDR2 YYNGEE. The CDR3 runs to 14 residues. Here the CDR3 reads CASSVGASQETQYF. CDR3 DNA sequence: TGTGCCAGCAGCGTAGGTGCTAGTCAAGAGACCCAGTACTTC.

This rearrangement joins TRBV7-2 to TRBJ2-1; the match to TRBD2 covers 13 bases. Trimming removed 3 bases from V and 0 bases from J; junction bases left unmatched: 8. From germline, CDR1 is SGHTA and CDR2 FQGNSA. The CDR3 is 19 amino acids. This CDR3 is CASSFTGTSGMSSYNEQFF. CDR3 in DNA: TGTGCCAGCAGCTTTACCGGGACTAGCGGGATGAGCTCCTACAATGAGCAGTTCTTC.

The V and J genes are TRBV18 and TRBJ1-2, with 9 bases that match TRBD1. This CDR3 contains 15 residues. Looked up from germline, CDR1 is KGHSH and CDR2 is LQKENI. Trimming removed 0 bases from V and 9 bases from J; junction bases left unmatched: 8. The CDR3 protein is CASSPPGTGTISYTF. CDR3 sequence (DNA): TGTGCCAGCTCACCACCGGGGACAGGGACGATCAGCTACACCTTC.

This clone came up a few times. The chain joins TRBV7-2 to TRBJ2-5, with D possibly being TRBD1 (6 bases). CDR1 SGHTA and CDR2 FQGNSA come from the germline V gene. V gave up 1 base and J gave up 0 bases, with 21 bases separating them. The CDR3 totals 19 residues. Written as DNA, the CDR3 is TGTGCCAGCAGCTTAGGGGGATTCAGGGGTTTATGGAACCAAGAGACCCAGTACTTC. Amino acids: CASSLGGFRGLWNQETQYF.

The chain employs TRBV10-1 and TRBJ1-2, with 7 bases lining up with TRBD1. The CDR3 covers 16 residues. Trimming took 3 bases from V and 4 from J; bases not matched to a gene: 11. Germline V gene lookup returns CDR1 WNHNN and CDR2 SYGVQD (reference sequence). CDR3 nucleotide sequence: TGCGCCAGCAGTGATGGGAGAGGGGGCGCCGGCTATGGCTACACCTTC. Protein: CASSDGRGGAGYGYTF.

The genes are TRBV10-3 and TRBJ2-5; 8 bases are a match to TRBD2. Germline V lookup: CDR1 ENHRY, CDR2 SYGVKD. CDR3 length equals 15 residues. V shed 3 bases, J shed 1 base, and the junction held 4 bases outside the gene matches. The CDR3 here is CAISDRGTSQETQYF. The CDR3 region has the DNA TGTGCCATCAGTGACCGGGGGACTAGCCAAGAGACCCAGTACTTC.

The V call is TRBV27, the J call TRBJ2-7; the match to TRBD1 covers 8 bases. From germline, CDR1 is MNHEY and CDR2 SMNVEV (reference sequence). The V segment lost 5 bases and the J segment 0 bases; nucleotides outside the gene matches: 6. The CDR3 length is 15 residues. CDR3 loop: CASSLGTGLSYEQYF. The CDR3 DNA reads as TGTGCCAGCAGTCTCGGGACAGGCCTCTCCTACGAGCAGTACTTC.

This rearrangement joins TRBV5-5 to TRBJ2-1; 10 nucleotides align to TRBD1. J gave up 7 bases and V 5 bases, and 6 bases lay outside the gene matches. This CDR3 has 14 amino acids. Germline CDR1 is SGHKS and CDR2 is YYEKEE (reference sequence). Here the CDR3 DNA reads TGTGCCAGCAGTACGACAGGGGGCGTTAATGAGCAGTTCTTC. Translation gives CASSTTGGVNEQFF.

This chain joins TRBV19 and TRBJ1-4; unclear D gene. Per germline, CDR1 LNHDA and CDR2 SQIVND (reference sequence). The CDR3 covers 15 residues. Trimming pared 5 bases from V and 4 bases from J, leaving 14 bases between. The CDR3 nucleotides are TGTGCCAGTAGTTTAAATCGGCGGCATAATGAAAAACTGTTTTTT. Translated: CASSLNRRHNEKLFF.

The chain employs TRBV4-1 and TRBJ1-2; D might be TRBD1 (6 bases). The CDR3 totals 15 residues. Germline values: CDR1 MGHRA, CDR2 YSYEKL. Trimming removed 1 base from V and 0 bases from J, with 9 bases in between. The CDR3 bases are TGCGCCAGCAGCCAAGTAGCAGGGGCTAACTATGGCTACACCTTC. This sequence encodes CASSQVAGANYGYTF.

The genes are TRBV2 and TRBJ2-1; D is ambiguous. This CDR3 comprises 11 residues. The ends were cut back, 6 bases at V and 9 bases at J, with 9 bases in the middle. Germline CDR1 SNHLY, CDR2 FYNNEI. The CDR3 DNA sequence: TGTGCCAGCAGCTATGACACTGAGCAGTTCTTC. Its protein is CASSYDTEQFF.

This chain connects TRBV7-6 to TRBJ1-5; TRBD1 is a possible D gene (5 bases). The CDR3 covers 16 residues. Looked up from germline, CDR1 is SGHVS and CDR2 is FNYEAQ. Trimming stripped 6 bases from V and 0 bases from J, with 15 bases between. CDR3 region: CASSVAGRHSNQPQHF. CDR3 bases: TGTGCCAGCAGTGTCGCGGGACGGCATAGCAATCAGCCCCAGCATTTT.

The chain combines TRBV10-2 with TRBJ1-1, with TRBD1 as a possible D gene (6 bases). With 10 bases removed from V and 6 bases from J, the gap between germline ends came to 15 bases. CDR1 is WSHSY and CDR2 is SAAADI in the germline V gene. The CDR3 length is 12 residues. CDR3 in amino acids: CATMDRNPEAFF. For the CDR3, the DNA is TGCGCCACTATGGACAGAAACCCTGAAGCTTTCTTT.

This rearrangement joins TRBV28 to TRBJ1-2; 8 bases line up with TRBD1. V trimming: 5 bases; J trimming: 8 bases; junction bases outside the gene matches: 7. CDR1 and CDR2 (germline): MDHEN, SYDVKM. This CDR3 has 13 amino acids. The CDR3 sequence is CASSLRGLGGYTF. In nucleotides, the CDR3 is TGTGCCAGCAGTCTCAGGGGGCTGGGCGGCTACACCTTC.